A single sample gave rise to the 2 T cell receptor beta chains below, sequenced in a study of Ad26.COV2.S vaccination and SARS-CoV-2 variants. The protocol was immunoSEQ multiplex PCR, while the TCRdb copy is restricted to in-frame clones and leaves out a portion. The sample yields over 130,000 clones, roughly 89% seen once. The source material was peripheral blood, sampled after recovery from COVID-19. The receptors shown here come from a human donor who had recovered from COVID-19.

This clone showed up just once. The chain couples TRBV6-1 to TRBJ2-1; no clear D gene. Germline CDR1 MNHNS, CDR2 SASEGT. Trimming cost V 1 base and J 7 bases, with 14 bases left between them. The CDR3 is 15 residues long. The CDR3 spells CASSEGHPTKNEQFF. For the CDR3, the DNA is TGTGCCAGCAGTGAAGGACACCCAACGAAGAATGAGCAGTTCTTC.

The V gene is TRBV2, the J gene TRBJ2-7; TRBD1 aligns across 10 bases. Looked up from germline, CDR1 is SNHLY and CDR2 is FYNNEI. After removal of 6 bases from V and 1 base from J, the junction contained 3 bases not matched to a gene. CDR3 size: 14 residues. The CDR3 region is CASRGQGKSYEQYF. CDR3 nucleotides: TGTGCCAGCAGGGGACAGGGGAAGTCCTACGAGCAGTACTTC.